This is a list of T cell receptor beta chains from one sample in a study of shared clonotypes between healthy human individuals. The repertoire was sequenced with immunoSEQ multiplex PCR; TCRdb's copy has only in-frame clones and lacks some. The table lists roughly 1 million clones, approximately 80% of them singletons. The sequencing input was memory CD4+ T cells from PBMCs. These receptors originate from a man in his late teens or twenties in good health. Some clones in this sample may be carry-over from other donors' samples. Both conserved end residues are part of each CDR3. A D gene is named only where the DNA matches it firmly. Not every row has a clone size; where given, it reads once, few, many or a size class.

size	J	D	V	CDR3	DNA
NA	TRBJ2-5	TRBD1	TRBV2	CASSSQGAETQYF	TGTGCCAGCAGCTCTCAGGGGGCTGAGACCCAGTACTTC
NA	TRBJ1-2	TRBD1	TRBV2	CASSVKGQGLGYTF	TGTGCCAGCAGTGTGAAGGGACAGGGACTTGGCTACACCTTC
NA	TRBJ1-4	NA	TRBV29-1	CSGTGGVNEKLFF	TGCAGTGGAACGGGAGGGGTTAATGAAAAACTGTTTTTT
NA	TRBJ1-4	NA	TRBV15	CATSRSVGKLFF	TGTGCCACCAGCAGATCGGTGGGGAAACTGTTTTTT
few	TRBJ1-2	NA	TRBV5-5	CASSLTGDGNYGYTF	TGTGCCAGCAGCTTGACGGGGGACGGAAACTATGGCTACACCTTC
few	TRBJ2-5	TRBD2	TRBV5-1	CASSFSSGSEKTQYF	TGCGCCAGCAGCTTCTCTAGCGGCTCGGAGAAGACCCAGTACTTC
few	TRBJ2-7	TRBD2	TRBV28	CASSGSGKSVYEQYF	TGTGCCAGCAGTGGAAGCGGGAAGTCTGTTTACGAGCAGTACTTC
NA	TRBJ1-1	NA	TRBV6-1	CASSEAQEAFF	TGTGCCAGCAGTGAAGCCCAGGAAGCTTTCTTT
NA	TRBJ2-4	TRBD1	TRBV28	CASSSGGQGGGIQYF	TGTGCCAGCAGTTCAGGGGGCCAGGGTGGTGGCATTCAGTACTTC
NA	TRBJ2-5	NA	TRBV5-1	CASSLDGETQYF	TGCGCCAGCAGCTTGGATGGGGAGACCCAGTACTTC
NA	TRBJ1-1	NA	TRBV12-2	CASRSDRGDTEAFF	TGTGCAAGTCGCTCCGACAGGGGAGACACTGAAGCTTTCTTT
NA	TRBJ1-2	NA	TRBV5-6	CASGMQGLWGYTF	TGTGCCAGCGGCATGCAGGGTCTTTGGGGCTACACCTTC
NA	TRBJ1-1	NA	TRBV19	CASSSRMNTEAFF	TGTGCCAGTAGTTCTCGAATGAACACTGAAGCTTTCTTT
NA	TRBJ2-7	TRBD2	TRBV28	CASRTLLGLAGGYEQYF	TGTGCCAGCCGGACCCTTCTCGGCCTAGCGGGAGGTTACGAGCAGTACTTC
NA	TRBJ2-2	TRBD1	TRBV7-3	CASSTPDRVRTGELFF	TGTGCCAGCAGCACCCCAGACAGGGTGAGGACCGGGGAGCTGTTTTTT
NA	TRBJ2-3	NA	TRBV5-1	CASSLPTGQGATQYF	TGCGCCAGCAGCCTACCAACCGGTCAGGGTGCTACGCAGTATTTT
NA	TRBJ1-1	NA	TRBV6-1	CASSLLKTMNTEAFF	TGTGCCAGCAGTTTGTTAAAGACCATGAACACTGAAGCTTTCTTT
once	TRBJ1-1	NA	TRBV5-1	CASSLEGGGTEAFF	TGCGCCAGCAGCTTGGAGGGGGGTGGCACTGAAGCTTTCTTT
NA	TRBJ2-1	NA	TRBV9	CASSPHTGTGNNEQFF	TGTGCCAGCAGCCCCCACACCGGGACTGGAAACAATGAGCAGTTCTTC
NA	TRBJ2-7	NA	TRBV27	CASSSQGFSEQYF	TGTGCCAGCAGTTCCCAGGGGTTCAGCGAGCAGTACTTC
NA	TRBJ2-1	NA	TRBV7-2	CASSLTSNEQFF	TGTGCCAGCAGCTTAACGAGCAATGAGCAGTTCTTC
NA	TRBJ1-2	TRBD1	TRBV11-2	CASSFDRGDYGYTF	TGTGCCAGCAGCTTCGACAGGGGAGACTATGGCTACACCTTC
NA	TRBJ2-7	NA	TRBV6-6	CASSDRGDSSYEQYF	TGTGCCAGCAGTGACCGGGGGGACAGTTCCTACGAGCAGTACTTC
NA	TRBJ2-1	TRBD2	TRBV6-4	CASSVLAGTYNEQFF	TGTGCCAGCAGTGTCTTAGCGGGGACCTACAATGAGCAGTTCTTC
NA	TRBJ2-7	TRBD2	TRBV7-9	CASSAGGSGRGEQYF	TGTGCCAGCAGCGCGGGCGGCTCGGGGAGGGGCGAGCAGTACTTC
few	TRBJ1-1	NA	TRBV19	CASDGGANTEAFF	TGTGCCAGTGATGGGGGCGCCAACACTGAAGCTTTCTTT
NA	TRBJ2-7	NA	TRBV6-6	CASSYGGVHQDYEQYF	TGTGCCAGCAGTTATGGCGGTGTTCACCAAGATTACGAGCAGTACTTC
NA	TRBJ1-6	NA	TRBV7-3	CASSSGPSSNSPLHF	TGTGCCAGCAGCTCGGGACCCTCGAGTAATTCACCCCTCCACTTT
once	TRBJ2-3	TRBD1	TRBV4-2	CASSQGQGVADTQYF	TGTGCCAGCAGCCAGGGACAGGGGGTAGCAGATACGCAGTATTTT
NA	TRBJ2-5	TRBD1	TRBV5-6	CASSSWTGGETQYF	TGTGCCAGCAGCTCCTGGACAGGGGGAGAGACCCAGTACTTC
NA	TRBJ1-1	NA	TRBV7-2	CASRENRRGRYTEAFF	TGTGCCAGCAGGGAAAATCGACGGGGGCGTTACACTGAAGCTTTCTTT
NA	TRBJ2-7	NA	TRBV11-2	CASSLTEQYF	TGTGCCAGCAGCTTAACCGAGCAGTACTTC
NA	TRBJ2-5	NA	TRBV7-9	CASSLSSAQGETQYF	TGTGCCAGCAGCTTAAGTAGCGCCCAAGGGGAGACCCAGTACTTC